This T cell receptor (beta chain) was recorded in a study of cytomegalovirus exposure and HLA in healthy donors. Overall study results and limits: A later analysis linked a missense variant in DCLRE1C to the trimming of TCR beta V and J genes. Researchers reported that a few CMV-associated chains were confirmed in vitro as CMV antigen-specific. An analysis done earlier found most TCR beta V segments productive about 87% or about 30% of the time.

With 60 Vbeta and 13 Jbeta primers, the PCR was carried out. Data came from immunoSEQ multiplex PCR; TCRdb stores just in-frame clones and leaves some out. Of roughly 110,000 clones in the sample, around 80% were seen once. About this clone: Antigen unknown.

V lost 1 base, J lost 3 bases, and 11 bases lay in between. Germline loops: CDR1 SGHRS, CDR2 YFSETQ. The CDR3 is 15 amino acids. The receptor comes from a man aged 40-49 years in good health and CMV-seronegative. The chain couples TRBV5-1 to TRBJ1-5; D gene uncertain. The sample was PBMCs. The CDR3 bases are TGCGCCAGCAGCTTGTCGGACGGGAACAATCAGCCCCAGCATTTT. Translating it yields CASSLSDGNNQPQHF.